A single sample is the source of the 9 T cell receptor beta chains below, sequenced in a study of graft-versus-host responses after intestinal transplantation. Sequencing was performed with immunoSEQ multiplex PCR; in TCRdb, only in-frame clones are kept and a portion is missing. The repertoire has just over 40,000 clones, approximately 95% of them found once; the top ten carry about 0.54%. Their antigens are not known. The material sequenced was unstimulated CD8+ T cells sorted from spleen or lymph node cells, taken before transplant. All receptors come from a human donor who was the organ donor for an intestinal transplant.

CDR3: CASSQGVGETQYF. The CDR3 region has the DNA TGCGCCAGCAGCCAAGGGGTAGGAGAGACCCAGTACTTC. The chain couples TRBV4-3 to TRBJ2-5; D ambiguous. The length of the CDR3 is 13 residues. Germline CDR1 and CDR2: LGHNA and YSLEER. V lost 1 base to trimming and J lost 4 bases, with 7 bases between them.

The chain is built from TRBV7-6 and TRBJ2-7; TRBD1 matches at 10 bases. The CDR3 totals 14 residues. V gave up 1 base and J gave up 7 bases; unmatched junction bases: 4. Germline lookup yields CDR1 SGHVS and CDR2 FNYEAQ. The CDR3 spells CASSLGQGAGEQYF. In DNA, the CDR3 is TGTGCCAGCAGCTTAGGACAGGGGGCAGGGGAGCAGTACTTC.

This clone came up once. This chain joins TRBV19 and TRBJ2-3; possibly TRBD1 for D (5 bases). Germline-derived CDR1 and CDR2 are LNHDA and SQIVND (reference sequence). This CDR3 contains 15 residues. The V end was cut by 4 bases, the J end by 6 bases, with 17 bases between. The CDR3 bases are TGTGCCAGTAGTACGACAGTAGGACGATCGGATACGCAGTATTTT. Its translation: CASSTTVGRSDTQYF.

The chain combines TRBV11-2 with TRBJ2-2; D remains unclear. V was cut by 2 bases and J by 8 bases, with 6 bases left in between. Germline values: CDR1 SGHAT, CDR2 FQNNGV. CDR3 length equals 12 residues. The CDR3 protein is CASSLLRGELFF. The DNA of the CDR3 is TGTGCCAGCAGCTTACTAAGGGGGGAGCTGTTTTTT.

This clone appeared once. The genes are TRBV4-3 and TRBJ2-7; 7 bases fit TRBD2. The CDR3 length is 15 residues. Trimming cost V 1 base and J 0 bases; bases outside gene matches: 3. CDR1 and CDR2 (germline): LGHNA, YSLEER. The CDR3 sequence is CASSQGRGISYEQYF. CDR3 in DNA: TGCGCCAGCAGCCAAGGGCGGGGGATCTCCTACGAGCAGTACTTC.

The chain links TRBV28 to TRBJ2-3; D unclear. The CDR3 covers 13 residues. Germline loops: CDR1 MDHEN, CDR2 SYDVKM. The V and J ends lost 8 bases and 2 bases respectively, with 11 bases between them. The DNA for the CDR3 is TGTGCCAGCTCCGGACGGACCACAGATACGCAGTATTTT. Its protein product is CASSGRTTDTQYF.

The chain combines TRBV25-1 with TRBJ2-7; possibly TRBD1 or TRBD2 for D (5 bases each). V lost 7 bases, J lost 2 bases, and 12 bases lay in between. CDR3 size: 13 residues. Germline CDR1 reads MGHDK; CDR2 reads SYGVNS. The CDR3 coding sequence is TGTGCCAGCACTCCAGGGAGCCCCTACGAGCAGTACTTC. This encodes CASTPGSPYEQYF.

The CDR3 is CASSQGVQNTGELFF. The CDR3 DNA sequence: TGCGCCAGCAGCCAGGGGGTACAAAACACCGGGGAGCTGTTTTTT. The chain has TRBV4-1 and TRBJ2-2; D tentatively fits TRBD1 or TRBD2 (5 bases each). With 3 bases removed from V and 2 bases from J, the gap between germline ends came to 10 bases. Germline V lookup: CDR1 MGHRA, CDR2 YSYEKL. The CDR3 runs 15 residues.

In this sample, this clone turned up a few times. This chain links TRBV19 with TRBJ1-4; D unresolved. The V gene lost 9 bases and the J gene lost 8 bases, with 10 bases spanning the gap. The CDR3 sequence is 11 residues long. The germline V gene has CDR1 LNHDA and CDR2 SQIVND (reference sequence). The CDR3 spells CASKESEKLFF. The CDR3 DNA is TGTGCCAGCAAGGAGTCGGAAAAACTGTTTTTT.